These T cell receptor beta chains were read from a single sample in a study of T cells in localized non-small cell lung cancer. Clones were sequenced by immunoSEQ multiplex PCR, and TCRdb holds only the in-frame ones, with some missing. The profile shows 20,000 to 25,000 clones, about 89% of them singletons. This specimen was peripheral blood, taken before any cancer treatment. The receptors derive from a man aged 35 to 69 with stage I squamous cell lung carcinoma. Both conserved end residues are part of each CDR3. D genes are given only for firm matches. Some rows have no size entry. The others give once, few or many, or a class for an expanded clone.

d_gene: NA; v_gene: TRBV5-4; abundance: NA; j_gene: TRBJ1-1; CDR3aa: CASSLGGRGTEAFF; CDR3nt: TGTGCCAGCAGCTTGGGGGGGCGAGGCACTGAAGCTTTCTTT
d_gene: NA; v_gene: TRBV6-6; abundance: NA; j_gene: TRBJ1-5; CDR3aa: CASSPRDISQHF; CDR3nt: TGTGCCAGCAGTCCGAGGGACATCTCACAGCATTTT
d_gene: NA; v_gene: TRBV7-9; abundance: once; j_gene: TRBJ2-2; CDR3aa: CASSWRAGELFF; CDR3nt: TGTGCCAGCAGCTGGCGGGCCGGGGAGCTGTTTTTT
d_gene: TRBD1; v_gene: TRBV14; abundance: once; j_gene: TRBJ2-1; CDR3aa: CASSLTGFWHEQFF; CDR3nt: TGTGCCAGCAGCCTGACAGGGTTTTGGCATGAGCAGTTCTTC
d_gene: NA; v_gene: TRBV7-2; abundance: NA; j_gene: TRBJ1-5; CDR3aa: CASSPWGNQPQHF; CDR3nt: TGTGCCAGCAGCCCTTGGGGCAATCAGCCCCAGCATTTT
d_gene: TRBD1; v_gene: TRBV19; abundance: NA; j_gene: TRBJ1-1; CDR3aa: CASSYGTGGSGSEAFF; CDR3nt: TGTGCCAGTAGTTATGGGACAGGGGGTAGCGGCTCTGAAGCTTTCTTT
d_gene: NA; v_gene: TRBV6-5; abundance: NA; j_gene: TRBJ2-5; CDR3aa: CASSSPQGRQETQYF; CDR3nt: TGTGCCAGCAGTTCCCCCCAGGGTCGACAAGAGACCCAGTACTTC
d_gene: NA; v_gene: TRBV5-6; abundance: NA; j_gene: TRBJ1-2; CDR3aa: CASSSNYGYTF; CDR3nt: TGTGCCAGCAGCTCCAACTATGGCTACACCTTC
d_gene: NA; v_gene: TRBV7-9; abundance: NA; j_gene: TRBJ1-2; CDR3aa: CASSLGGASYGYTF; CDR3nt: TGTGCCAGCAGCTTAGGGGGGGCCTCCTATGGCTACACCTTC
d_gene: TRBD1; v_gene: TRBV5-1; abundance: NA; j_gene: TRBJ1-5; CDR3aa: CASSLGTGEDQPQHF; CDR3nt: TGCGCCAGCAGCCTAGGGACAGGGGAAGATCAGCCCCAGCATTTT
d_gene: NA; v_gene: TRBV7-2; abundance: NA; j_gene: TRBJ1-5; CDR3aa: CASSSGGRGPSNQPQHF; CDR3nt: TGTGCCAGCAGCTCCGGCGGGCGGGGTCCTAGCAATCAGCCCCAGCATTTT
d_gene: NA; v_gene: TRBV4-2; abundance: NA; j_gene: TRBJ1-5; CDR3aa: CASSQDRTVRNQPQHF; CDR3nt: TGTGCCAGCAGCCAAGATAGGACGGTTCGCAATCAGCCCCAGCATTTT
d_gene: NA; v_gene: TRBV6-6; abundance: NA; j_gene: TRBJ2-5; CDR3aa: CASSYSKETQYF; CDR3nt: TGTGCCAGCAGTTACTCGAAAGAGACCCAGTACTTC
d_gene: NA; v_gene: TRBV5-8; abundance: NA; j_gene: TRBJ2-1; CDR3aa: CASSWGQRVNEQFF; CDR3nt: TGTGCCAGCAGCTGGGGACAGCGGGTAAATGAGCAGTTCTTC
d_gene: NA; v_gene: TRBV6-6; abundance: NA; j_gene: TRBJ2-2; CDR3aa: CASSSVNTGELFF; CDR3nt: TGTGCCAGCAGCTCTGTCAACACCGGGGAGCTGTTTTTT
d_gene: NA; v_gene: TRBV11-2; abundance: NA; j_gene: TRBJ2-4; CDR3aa: CASSSLRGQPLNIQYF; CDR3nt: TGTGCCAGCAGCTCCCTGCGGGGACAACCATTAAACATTCAGTACTTC
d_gene: TRBD1; v_gene: TRBV19; abundance: NA; j_gene: TRBJ1-2; CDR3aa: CASSSPGGQANYGYTF; CDR3nt: TGTGCCAGTAGCAGCCCAGGGGGCCAAGCTAACTATGGCTACACCTTC
d_gene: NA; v_gene: TRBV11-2; abundance: NA; j_gene: TRBJ1-1; CDR3aa: CASSLTGNTEAFF; CDR3nt: TGTGCCAGCAGCTTGACAGGGAACACTGAAGCTTTCTTT
d_gene: TRBD1; v_gene: TRBV28; abundance: NA; j_gene: TRBJ1-1; CDR3aa: CASIPGTGDTEAFF; CDR3nt: TGTGCCAGCATCCCCGGGACAGGGGACACTGAAGCTTTCTTT
d_gene: TRBD1; v_gene: TRBV4-1; abundance: NA; j_gene: TRBJ1-2; CDR3aa: CASSRGQGAYGYTF; CDR3nt: TGCGCCAGCAGCCGGGGACAGGGGGCATATGGCTACACCTTC
d_gene: NA; v_gene: TRBV2; abundance: NA; j_gene: TRBJ1-2; CDR3aa: CASSEQSTSPYGYTF; CDR3nt: TGTGCCAGCAGTGAACAGAGCACATCCCCGTATGGCTACACCTTC
d_gene: TRBD1; v_gene: TRBV28; abundance: NA; j_gene: TRBJ1-2; CDR3aa: CASRGTGGPFSESNYGYTF; CDR3nt: TGTGCCAGCAGAGGGACAGGCGGTCCATTTAGTGAAAGTAACTATGGCTACACCTTC
d_gene: NA; v_gene: TRBV6-1; abundance: NA; j_gene: TRBJ1-2; CDR3aa: CASWELSRDGYTF; CDR3nt: TGTGCCAGCTGGGAACTTAGCCGCGATGGCTACACCTTC
d_gene: NA; v_gene: TRBV27; abundance: NA; j_gene: TRBJ1-1; CDR3aa: CASRQGRQNTEAFF; CDR3nt: TGTGCCAGCAGGCAGGGGAGACAGAACACTGAAGCTTTCTTT
d_gene: NA; v_gene: TRBV7-2; abundance: NA; j_gene: TRBJ2-3; CDR3aa: CASSPVRVTDTQYF; CDR3nt: TGTGCCAGCAGCCCTGTCCGGGTCACAGATACGCAGTATTTT
d_gene: NA; v_gene: TRBV28; abundance: NA; j_gene: TRBJ1-2; CDR3aa: CASSPTPQRRGYTF; CDR3nt: TGTGCCAGCAGTCCGACCCCACAACGACGTGGCTACACCTTC
d_gene: TRBD1; v_gene: TRBV19; abundance: NA; j_gene: TRBJ1-6; CDR3aa: CASNLGQGVHSPLHF; CDR3nt: TGTGCCAGTAATCTCGGACAGGGGGTACATTCACCCCTCCACTTT
d_gene: NA; v_gene: TRBV6-7; abundance: once; j_gene: TRBJ1-5; CDR3aa: CASSPGDGNQPQHF; CDR3nt: TGTGCCAGCAGCCCAGGGGACGGCAATCAGCCCCAGCATTTT
d_gene: NA; v_gene: TRBV28; abundance: NA; j_gene: TRBJ1-1; CDR3aa: CASTNSGGLTEAFF; CDR3nt: TGTGCCAGCACCAATAGTGGGGGATTGACTGAAGCTTTCTTT
d_gene: NA; v_gene: TRBV28; abundance: once; j_gene: TRBJ1-2; CDR3aa: CASSSADLNYGYTF; CDR3nt: TGTGCCAGCAGTTCCGCGGACTTAAACTATGGCTACACCTTC
d_gene: TRBD1; v_gene: TRBV7-2; abundance: NA; j_gene: TRBJ2-5; CDR3aa: CASSLMYRGSETQYF; CDR3nt: TGTGCCAGCAGCTTAATGTACAGGGGTTCGGAGACCCAGTACTTC
d_gene: NA; v_gene: TRBV28; abundance: NA; j_gene: TRBJ1-5; CDR3aa: CASRRGGGSNQPQHF; CDR3nt: TGTGCCAGCAGGCGGGGGGGTGGGAGCAATCAGCCCCAGCATTTT
d_gene: TRBD1; v_gene: TRBV7-9; abundance: NA; j_gene: TRBJ2-7; CDR3aa: CASSVDRDYEQYF; CDR3nt: TGTGCCAGCAGCGTTGACAGGGACTACGAGCAGTACTTC
d_gene: NA; v_gene: TRBV11-3; abundance: NA; j_gene: TRBJ1-1; CDR3aa: CASSLTAMNTEAFF; CDR3nt: TGTGCCAGCAGCTTGACAGCCATGAACACTGAAGCTTTCTTT
d_gene: NA; v_gene: TRBV5-1; abundance: NA; j_gene: TRBJ2-6; CDR3aa: CASSSAGTGANVLTF; CDR3nt: TGCGCCAGCAGCTCAGCAGGGACTGGGGCCAACGTCCTGACTTTC
d_gene: NA; v_gene: TRBV5-8; abundance: once; j_gene: TRBJ2-2; CDR3aa: CASSPPGGRTGELFF; CDR3nt: TGTGCCAGCAGCCCCCCCGGGGGCCGGACCGGGGAGCTGTTTTTT
d_gene: NA; v_gene: TRBV5-6; abundance: NA; j_gene: TRBJ1-5; CDR3aa: CASSLRGSNQPQHF; CDR3nt: TGTGCCAGCAGCTTGCGGGGTAGCAATCAGCCCCAGCATTTT
d_gene: TRBD2; v_gene: TRBV7-2; abundance: once; j_gene: TRBJ2-1; CDR3aa: CASSPRLAGSSYNEQFF; CDR3nt: TGTGCCAGCAGCCCCAGGCTAGCGGGGAGCTCCTACAATGAGCAGTTCTTC
d_gene: NA; v_gene: TRBV9; abundance: once; j_gene: TRBJ1-3; CDR3aa: CASGGGISSGNTIYF; CDR3nt: TGTGCCAGCGGAGGGGGGATAAGCTCTGGAAACACCATATATTTT
d_gene: NA; v_gene: TRBV19; abundance: NA; j_gene: TRBJ2-1; CDR3aa: CASSQQGNNEQFF; CDR3nt: TGTGCCAGTAGCCAACAAGGAAACAATGAGCAGTTCTTC
d_gene: NA; v_gene: TRBV5-6; abundance: NA; j_gene: TRBJ2-3; CDR3aa: CASSLGGDTDTQYF; CDR3nt: TGTGCCAGCAGCTTGGGTGGGGACACAGATACGCAGTATTTT
d_gene: NA; v_gene: TRBV7-6; abundance: NA; j_gene: TRBJ1-5; CDR3aa: CASSFGSNQPQHF; CDR3nt: TGTGCCAGCAGCTTTGGTAGCAATCAGCCCCAGCATTTT
d_gene: TRBD1; v_gene: TRBV9; abundance: NA; j_gene: TRBJ1-1; CDR3aa: CASSVGDREGRNTEAFF; CDR3nt: TGTGCCAGCAGCGTAGGCGACAGGGAGGGAAGGAACACTGAAGCTTTCTTT
d_gene: TRBD1; v_gene: TRBV6-5; abundance: NA; j_gene: TRBJ2-2; CDR3aa: CASRTRQGLAGELFF; CDR3nt: TGTGCCAGCAGGACTCGACAGGGGTTGGCCGGGGAGCTGTTTTTT
d_gene: NA; v_gene: TRBV2; abundance: NA; j_gene: TRBJ1-1; CDR3aa: CASSDRGSEAFF; CDR3nt: TGTGCCAGCAGTGACAGGGGATCTGAAGCTTTCTTT
d_gene: NA; v_gene: TRBV5-6; abundance: NA; j_gene: TRBJ1-1; CDR3aa: CASSSHGGDAFF; CDR3nt: TGTGCCAGCAGCTCCCACGGGGGCGACGCTTTCTTT
d_gene: NA; v_gene: TRBV4-3; abundance: NA; j_gene: TRBJ1-2; CDR3aa: CASSQDGWDNYGYTF; CDR3nt: TGCGCCAGCAGCCAAGATGGCTGGGATAACTATGGCTACACCTTC
d_gene: NA; v_gene: TRBV27; abundance: NA; j_gene: TRBJ2-1; CDR3aa: CASSLARRVNEQFF; CDR3nt: TGTGCCAGCAGTTTGGCGCGCAGGGTGAATGAGCAGTTCTTC